The 20 T cell receptor beta chains below all came from one sample that was sequenced in a study of blood T cell repertoires in COVID-19. Using immunoSEQ multiplex PCR, the repertoire was profiled, and TCRdb retains in-frame clones only, with some absent. This sample has 400,000 or so clones, with roughly 88% found just once. Sequenced sample: PBMCs or T cells enriched from blood (not recorded which). Receptors were obtained from a woman aged 40 to 50 with acute COVID-19.

The chain carries TRBV21-1 and TRBJ2-5; the DNA was not used to check the table's D call, TRBD1. TRBV21-1 is deemed a pseudogene. This CDR3 comprises 14 residues. The CDR3 DNA follows: TGTGCCAGCAGCAAATGGTGCAGGGGGTGCTGCCAGTACTTC. It encodes CASSKWCRGCCQYF.

V is TRBV18 and J is TRBJ2-1; TRBD1 agrees at 9 bases. This CDR3 contains 16 residues. Looked up from germline, CDR1 is KGHSH and CDR2 is LQKENI. V gave up 5 bases and J gave up 8 bases; unmatched junction bases: 13. CDR3 sequence: CASSAPRDRDGDEQFF. CDR3 coding DNA: TGTGCCAGCTCAGCCCCGCGGGACAGGGATGGCGATGAGCAGTTCTTC.

The V call is TRBV10-3, the J call TRBJ2-5, with D possibly TRBD1 on 6 matching bases. Germline CDR1 reads ENHRY; CDR2 reads SYGVKD. The CDR3 length is 15 residues. V lost 6 bases, J lost 5 bases, and 19 bases lay in between. The CDR3 DNA is TGTGCCATCAGCGAAAACCACAGGGAAACGGAGACCCAGTACTTC. Amino acids: CAISENHRETETQYF.

This clone has only a few counts. The chain carries TRBV7-9 and TRBJ1-4, with D perhaps TRBD1 (5 bases). The ends were cut back, 2 bases at V and 7 bases at J, with 8 bases in the middle. Germline CDR1 SEHNR, CDR2 FQNEAQ (reference sequence). The CDR3 loop spans 13 amino acids. CDR3 sequence: CASSLLGAEKLFF. The CDR3 DNA reads TGTGCCAGCAGCTTATTAGGGGCTGAAAAACTGTTTTTT.

This clone was found a few times. This rearrangement joins TRBV6-4 to TRBJ2-1, with 10 positions matching TRBD2. V shed 4 bases, J shed 7 bases, and the junction held 10 bases outside the gene matches. The CDR3 sequence is 16 residues long. Germline CDR1 reads MRHNA; CDR2 reads SNTAGT. For the CDR3, the DNA is TGTGCCAGCAGTGCCGTCAGCGGGGGGGTTAAGAATGAGCAGTTCTTC. It translates to CASSAVSGGVKNEQFF.

This chain connects TRBV7-8 to TRBJ1-5; the D gene is possibly TRBD1 (6 bases). Germline loops: CDR1 SGHVS, CDR2 FQNEAQ. There are 17 residues in the CDR3. Deletions cut 0 bases from V and 1 base from J, with 13 bases between. CDR3: CASSLAQGRVSNQPQHF. Written as DNA, the CDR3 is TGTGCCAGCAGCTTAGCGCAGGGGAGAGTCAGCAATCAGCCCCAGCATTTT.

The chain joins TRBV2 to TRBJ2-7, with 10 bases matching TRBD2. Per the germline V gene, CDR1 is SNHLY and CDR2 is FYNNEI. After removal of 5 bases from V and 1 base from J, the junction contained 5 bases not matched to a gene. This CDR3 region has 15 residues. Here the CDR3 DNA reads TGTGCCAGCAGTATCCAACTAGCGGGATCCTACGAGCAGTACTTC. This codes for CASSIQLAGSYEQYF.

The rearrangement uses TRBV11-2 and TRBJ1-4; D is unresolved. Per the germline V gene, CDR1 is SGHAT and CDR2 is FQNNGV. The CDR3 covers 15 residues. Trimming pared 3 bases from V and 0 bases from J, leaving 8 bases between. Written as DNA, the CDR3 is TGTGCCAGCAGCTTCAACAGTGCAACTAATGAAAAACTGTTTTTT. Amino acid sequence: CASSFNSATNEKLFF. The variable domain in full, with the rest retrieved from reference TRBV11-2 and TRBJ1-4, is EAGVAQSPRYKIIEKRQSVAFWCNPISGHATLYWYQQILGQGPKLLIQFQNNGVVDDSQLPKDRFSAERLKGVDSTLKIQPAKLEDSAVYLCASSFNSATNEKLFFGSGTQLSVL.

The rearrangement uses TRBV6-5 and TRBJ1-5; perhaps TRBD1 as D (6 bases). Germline lookup yields CDR1 MNHEY and CDR2 SVGAGI. V was pared by 8 bases and J by 3 bases, with 11 bases between. The CDR3 is made up of 13 amino acids. CDR3 in DNA: TGTGCCAGCCATGCAGGGGTCAATCAGCCCCAGCATTTT. It encodes CASHAGVNQPQHF.

This clone was detected once. The chain combines TRBV19 with TRBJ1-1, with D perhaps matching TRBD1 (5 bases). Trimming pared 0 bases from V and 11 bases from J, leaving 13 bases between. CDR1 is LNHDA and CDR2 is SQIVND in the germline V gene (reference sequence). CDR3 length equals 13 residues. DNA of the CDR3: TGTGCCAGTAGTATAGAGGGAGGGGATTATGCTTTCTTT. Its translation is CASSIEGGDYAFF. Combining the CDR3 with reference TRBV19 and TRBJ1-1 gives the whole variable domain DGGITQSPKYLFRKEGQNVTLSCEQNLNHDAMYWYRQDPGQGLRLIYYSQIVNDFQKGDIAEGYSVSREKKESFPLTVTSAQKNPTAFYLCASSIEGGDYAFFGQGTRLTVV.

The J gene is TRBJ2-5, the V gene TRBV24-1; 7 nucleotides line up with TRBD1. Losses at the gene ends were 8 bases for V and 1 base for J; bases not matched to a gene: 6. There are 14 residues in the CDR3. Germline values: CDR1 KGHDR, CDR2 SFDVKD. The CDR3 bases are TGTGCCACCATAAGGGACAGAAGCCAAGAGACCCAGTACTTC. Protein: CATIRDRSQETQYF.

The chain has TRBV18 and TRBJ2-5, with D possibly matching TRBD1 (6 bases). The CDR3 is 14 residues long. The V and J ends lost 2 bases and 5 bases respectively, with 12 bases between them. Germline CDR1 reads KGHSH; CDR2 reads LQKENI. The chain's CDR3 is CASSPSQGPETQYF. In nucleotides, the CDR3 is TGTGCCAGCTCACCATCTCAGGGGCCGGAGACCCAGTACTTC.

This chain connects TRBV5-4 to TRBJ1-6; 7 bases map to TRBD1. CDR1 and CDR2 (germline): SGHNT, YYREEE (reference sequence). The CDR3 is 14 amino acids. V lost 3 bases and J lost 9; bases outside the gene matches: 6. The CDR3 DNA reads TGTGCCAGCAGCTCGACAGGGTCCGGTTCACCCCTCCACTTT. The encoded protein is CASSSTGSGSPLHF.

The rearrangement joins TRBV5-1 to TRBJ1-1; possibly TRBD1 for D (5 bases). Deletions cut 6 bases from V and 1 base from J, with 10 bases between. Germline CDR1 is SGHRS and CDR2 is YFSETQ. The CDR3 length is 13 residues. CDR3 DNA sequence: TGCGCCAGCATGCGGGGCCCGAACACTGAAGCTTTCTTT. Amino acids: CASMRGPNTEAFF.

The chain combines TRBV5-1 with TRBJ2-5; possible D gene TRBD1, 6 bases. Germline CDR1 reads SGHRS; CDR2 reads YFSETQ. The V end lost 4 bases, the J end lost 5 bases, and 21 bases lay between the germline ends. The CDR3 sequence is 16 residues long. This CDR3 is CASSLRAGAISETQYF. The CDR3 nucleotides read TGCGCCAGCAGCCTCCGGGCAGGGGCAATAAGCGAGACCCAGTACTTC.

J is TRBJ1-3 and V is TRBV10-1; D perhaps matches TRBD1 (5 bases). Germline V CDR1 and CDR2: WNHNN, SYGVQD (reference sequence). CDR3 length: 16 residues. The V end lost 6 bases, the J end lost 0 bases, and 15 bases lay between the germline ends. This CDR3 reads CASREQAPSSGNTIYF. The CDR3 DNA sequence: TGCGCCAGCAGGGAACAGGCCCCCAGCTCTGGAAACACCATATATTTT.

The chain has TRBV2 and TRBJ1-1, with 7 bases fitting TRBD1. The CDR3 is 14 amino acids. V was clipped by 5 bases and J by 4 bases; unmatched bases: 7. Germline lookup yields CDR1 SNHLY and CDR2 FYNNEI. The CDR3 loop is CASSQLGTATEAFF. DNA of the CDR3: TGTGCCAGCAGTCAGCTAGGGACAGCCACTGAAGCTTTCTTT.

The J gene is TRBJ2-1, the V gene TRBV12-3 or TRBV12-4, with D perhaps matching TRBD2 (6 bases). Deletions cut 3 bases from V and 10 bases from J, with 10 bases between. This CDR3 has 12 residues. CDR3 nucleotide sequence: TGTGCCAGCAGTTTGGGGGGTCTGGAGCAGTTCTTC. Amino acids: CASSLGGLEQFF.

The gene calls are TRBV4-1 and TRBJ2-7; 8 bases are a match to TRBD1. After removal of 2 bases from V and 2 bases from J, the junction contained 8 bases not matched to a gene. Germline values: CDR1 MGHRA, CDR2 YSYEKL. CDR3 size: 16 residues. The DNA of the CDR3 is TGCGCCAGCAGCCAACCTGATAGGACAGGGCCCTACGAGCAGTACTTC. It is translated as CASSQPDRTGPYEQYF.

This chain connects TRBV7-9 to TRBJ2-3; 7 bases agree with TRBD2. The CDR3 totals 11 residues. The ends lost 5 bases at V and 12 bases at J; junction bases unmatched: 5. Germline V gives CDR1 SEHNR, CDR2 FQNEAQ (reference sequence). CDR3 in DNA: TGTGCCAGCAGCCCGGGACTACCTCAGTATTTT. It encodes CASSPGLPQYF.